The 8 T cell receptor beta chains presented below share a single source sample, sequenced in a study of blood T cell repertoires in COVID-19. The assay was immunoSEQ multiplex PCR, and TCRdb's table has in-frame clones only and misses some. The sample consists of roughly 300,000 clones, roughly nine tenths of them appearing once. The sample consisted of PBMCs or T cells enriched from blood (not recorded which). The receptors shown here come from a woman aged 25 to 39 who had recovered from COVID-19.

The chain recombines TRBV7-9 with TRBJ1-5; D might be TRBD1 (6 bases). The germline V gene has CDR1 SEHNR and CDR2 FQNEAQ (reference sequence). V was clipped by 2 bases and J by 5 bases, with 19 bases between them. The CDR3 contains 17 residues. As DNA, the CDR3 is TGTGCCAGCAGCTTAAGTGGGGGACACCTGATGGATCAGCCCCAGCATTTT. This gives the protein CASSLSGGHLMDQPQHF.

A single count supports this clone. The sample holds other DNA sequences that translate to the same CDR3. The chain is built from TRBV28 and TRBJ1-6; 9 bases agree with TRBD1. Germline V gene sequence: CDR1 MDHEN, CDR2 SYDVKM. Trimming took 4 bases from V and 7 from J; bases not matched to a gene: 2. This CDR3 contains 14 residues. As DNA, the CDR3 is TGTGCCAGCAGTTCGGGACAGGGCAATTCACCCCTCCACTTT. It yields the protein CASSSGQGNSPLHF.

The chain recombines TRBV28 with TRBJ1-4; 11 nucleotides line up with TRBD1. Unmatched junction bases numbered 6, after V lost 5 bases and J lost 7 bases. Germline loops: CDR1 MDHEN, CDR2 SYDVKM. The CDR3 consists of 15 residues. CDR3 sequence (DNA): TGTGCCAGCAGTCTCGGACAGGGGGCAGGTGAAAAACTGTTTTTT. Protein: CASSLGQGAGEKLFF.

The J gene is TRBJ2-1, the V gene TRBV9; 8 nucleotides align to TRBD1. Germline CDR1 reads SGDLS; CDR2 reads YYNGEE. This CDR3 spans 16 amino acids. J gave up 2 bases and V 0 bases, and 4 bases lay outside the gene matches. The CDR3 coding sequence is TGTGCCAGCAGCGTAGATGGACAGGGCACCTACAATGAGCAGTTCTTC. It encodes CASSVDGQGTYNEQFF. Complete variable domain (other parts from reference TRBV9 and TRBJ2-1): DSGVTQTPKHLITATGQRVTLRCSPRSGDLSVYWYQQSLDQGLQFLIQYYNGEERAKGNILERFSAQQFPDLHSELNLSSLELGDSALYFCASSVDGQGTYNEQFFGPGTRLTVL.

J is TRBJ2-7 and V is TRBV6-5; D possibly corresponds to TRBD1 (6 bases). This CDR3 has 15 residues. Germline V CDR1 and CDR2: MNHEY, SVGAGI. Trimming took off 6 bases at V and 2 bases at J, with 17 bases between the two ends. The CDR3 DNA reads TGTGCCAGCAGCGGACAGAAGTCAGTTCCCTACGAGCAGTACTTC. Translating gives CASSGQKSVPYEQYF.

The V and J genes are TRBV19 and TRBJ2-1, with 12 bases aligning to TRBD2. The CDR3 is 17 residues long. Trimming cost V 3 bases and J 2 bases; bases outside gene matches: 5. Germline CDR1 and CDR2: LNHDA and SQIVND (reference sequence). CDR3 coding DNA: TGTGCCAGTAGTATGGGGACTAGCGGGCTTCCCTACAATGAGCAGTTCTTC. It translates to CASSMGTSGLPYNEQFF.

V gene TRBV9 combines with J gene TRBJ2-7; no reliable D call. Germline V lookup: CDR1 SGDLS, CDR2 YYNGEE. V gave up 3 bases and J gave up 3 bases, with 7 bases separating them. CDR3 size: 12 residues. CDR3 protein: CASSANSYEQYF. The DNA of the CDR3 is TGTGCCAGCAGCGCCAACAGCTACGAGCAGTACTTC.

The gene calls are TRBV10-3 and TRBJ2-1; 9 bases map to TRBD1. Looked up from germline, CDR1 is ENHRY and CDR2 is SYGVKD. Unmatched junction bases numbered 6, after V lost 7 bases and J lost 8 bases. The CDR3 is 13 residues long. The chain's CDR3 is CAINRDRVDEQFF. The CDR3 DNA is TGTGCCATCAATCGGGACAGGGTCGATGAGCAGTTCTTC.